This TCR beta chain was sequenced in a study of cytomegalovirus exposure and HLA in healthy donors. Study outcomes and limitations: Excluded were some V segments that proved indistinguishable, including TRBV6-2 and TRBV6-3. It was in a later analysis that TCR association rates were seen to vary by HLA locus, highest for DRB1 and lowest for HLA-C. The study recorded 150 to 200 TCR beta chains that were cytomegalovirus-associated.

Of note for this clone: The target antigen is unknown.

Those who donated were healthy bone marrow donors. In germline, CDR1 is MGHRA, CDR2 YSYEKL. The V end lost 1 base, the J end lost 3 bases, and 10 bases lay between the germline ends. The CDR3 totals 15 residues. Researchers ran the PCR with 60 Vbeta and 13 Jbeta primers. The repertoire was sequenced with immunoSEQ multiplex PCR; TCRdb's copy has only in-frame clones and lacks some. The data hold fewer than 200,000 clones, with 81% observed a single time. This sequence originates from a woman under 40 in good health and CMV-seronegative. The gene calls are TRBV4-1 and TRBJ1-3, with D perhaps TRBD1 (5 bases). The sample was PBMCs. The CDR3 DNA reads as TGCGCCAGCAGCCAAGTTGTAGGGGTTGGAAACACCATATATTTT. This translates into CASSQVVGVGNTIYF.